Each of the 32 T cell receptor beta chains below was sequenced from the same sample in a study of blood T cell repertoires in COVID-19. The repertoire was sequenced with immunoSEQ multiplex PCR; TCRdb's copy has only in-frame clones and lacks some. The profile shows just over 650,000 clones, 80% to 90% of them singletons. Sequencing was performed on peripheral blood. Receptor source: a woman aged 18-30 years with acute or convalescent COVID-19.

The chain joins TRBV7-8 to TRBJ2-1; 12 bases match TRBD2. The germline gives CDR1 SGHVS, CDR2 FQNEAQ. This CDR3 has 19 residues. Germline trimming cut 3 bases from V and 0 bases from J; bases unmatched to any gene: 9. This CDR3 is CASSFLLAGGTSSYNEQFF. DNA for the CDR3: TGTGCCAGCAGCTTTTTACTAGCGGGGGGCACGAGCTCCTACAATGAGCAGTTCTTC.

The chain combines TRBV5-1 with TRBJ1-1; no firm D call. The CDR3 consists of 13 residues. V was shortened by 4 bases and J by 10 bases, with 17 bases between the two germline ends. Per germline, CDR1 SGHRS and CDR2 YFSETQ. As DNA, the CDR3 is TGCGCCAGCAGCCCGGTCGTAGAATCAAGAGCTTTCTTT. Translation gives CASSPVVESRAFF.

This chain links TRBV29-1 with TRBJ2-7; TRBD1 agrees at 10 bases. After removal of 7 bases from V and 3 bases from J, the junction contained 3 bases not matched to a gene. CDR3 length: 12 residues. The V gene's germline CDR1 is SQVTM and CDR2 ANQGSEA. CDR3 sequence reads: CSGGTGDYEQYF. In DNA, the CDR3 is TGCAGCGGGGGGACAGGGGACTACGAGCAGTACTTC.

The chain is built from TRBV4-2 and TRBJ2-7; possible D gene TRBD1, 6 bases. Trimming took off 0 bases at V and 0 bases at J, with 18 bases between the two ends. The CDR3 totals 18 residues. The V gene's germline CDR1 is LGHNA and CDR2 YNFKEQ. The CDR3 nucleotides read TGTGCCAGCAGCCAAGATGCGCGACTTGACAGGTACTCCTACGAGCAGTACTTC. Protein: CASSQDARLDRYSYEQYF.

Details on this clone: Other DNA sequences in this specimen translate into the identical CDR3. The V gene is TRBV5-1, the J gene TRBJ1-2, with D tentatively TRBD1 (5 bases). The V and J ends lost 0 bases and 4 bases respectively, with 7 bases between them. Germline V gene data show CDR1 as SGHRS and CDR2 as YFSETQ. This CDR3 is built from 13 residues. CDR3 region: CASSLVGGYGYTF. The DNA of the CDR3 is TGCGCCAGCAGCTTGGTCGGGGGCTATGGCTACACCTTC.

This clone has a handful of counts. This chain joins TRBV12-5 and TRBJ2-1, with 7 bases lining up with TRBD2. The CDR3 length is 15 residues. Per the germline V gene, CDR1 is LGHNT and CDR2 is FRNRAP. With 1 base clipped from V and 4 bases from J, the junction kept 4 bases outside the gene matches. The CDR3 coding sequence is TGTGCTAGTGGTTTGGGGGGGGGAATATACAATGAGCAGTTCTTC. Protein sequence: CASGLGGGIYNEQFF. Using reference TRBV12-5 and TRBJ2-1 for the parts outside the CDR3, the full variable domain is DARVTQTPRHKVTEMGQEVTMRCQPILGHNTVFWYRQTMMQGLELLAYFRNRAPLDDSGMPKDRFSAEMPDATLATLKIQPSEPRDSAVYFCASGLGGGIYNEQFFGPGTRLTVL.

V and J are TRBV7-2 and TRBJ1-1; TRBD1 matches at 7 bases. With V trimmed by 7 bases and J by 1 base, 9 bases remained unmatched. This CDR3 region has 15 residues. Germline loops: CDR1 SGHTA, CDR2 FQGNSA. DNA for the CDR3: TGTGCCAGCAAAGCGCCAGGGGGGAGGAACACTGAAGCTTTCTTT. It translates to CASKAPGGRNTEAFF.

V usage is TRBV28 and J usage is TRBJ1-6; 7 bases align to TRBD1. Losses at the gene ends were 3 bases for V and 9 bases for J; bases not matched to a gene: 11. In germline, CDR1 is MDHEN, CDR2 SYDVKM. The CDR3 loop spans 16 amino acids. CDR3 DNA sequence: TGTGCCAGCAGTTTGCCTTTGACAGGGACGAGTTCACCCCTCCACTTT. The encoded protein is CASSLPLTGTSSPLHF.

This clone was counted between two and nine times. V usage is TRBV28 and J usage is TRBJ2-7; unclear D gene. Trimming removed 3 bases from V and 3 bases from J, with 12 bases in between. The CDR3 spans 14 residues. In germline, CDR1 is MDHEN, CDR2 SYDVKM. The CDR3 coding sequence is TGTGCCAGCAGTTTCGCCAGGCCCCGCTACGAGCAGTACTTC. Protein sequence: CASSFARPRYEQYF.

The chain joins TRBV28 to TRBJ1-1; 9 bases fit TRBD1. This CDR3 contains 15 residues. Unmatched junction bases numbered 12, after V lost 8 bases and J lost 5 bases. In germline, CDR1 is MDHEN, CDR2 SYDVKM. In nucleotides, the CDR3 is TGTGCCAGCTCGCAACCCGGGACAGGGAGAACTGAAGCTTTCTTT. Translated, it gives CASSQPGTGRTEAFF.

The V and J genes are TRBV7-2 and TRBJ1-5, with TRBD1 identical over 7 bases. Germline CDR1 and CDR2: SGHTA and FQGNSA. With V trimmed by 3 bases and J by 5 bases, 16 bases remained unmatched. There are 18 residues in the CDR3. The CDR3 region has the DNA TGTGCCAGCAGCTTGAAAGGGACAGCCCTACGAGGTCATCAGCCCCAGCATTTT. Its protein is CASSLKGTALRGHQPQHF.

In DNA, the CDR3 is TGCGCCAGCAGCCAAGATCAGGGGATTTCCATCGAGCAGTACTTC. This gives the protein CASSQDQGISIEQYF. The V gene is TRBV4-1, the J gene TRBJ2-7; weak D call: TRBD1 (6 bases). Germline V gene data show CDR1 as MGHRA and CDR2 as YSYEKL. With 0 bases removed from V and 6 bases from J, the gap between germline ends came to 15 bases. The CDR3 sequence is 15 residues long.

The chain is built from TRBV28 and TRBJ2-1; the D gene is possibly TRBD1 (6 bases). Germline V lookup: CDR1 MDHEN, CDR2 SYDVKM. This CDR3 contains 16 residues. Trimming pared 5 bases from V and 7 bases from J, leaving 21 bases between. Here the CDR3 reads CASSDPGQPPGNEQFF. In DNA, the CDR3 is TGTGCCAGCAGTGACCCGGGACAACCCCCGGGGAATGAGCAGTTCTTC. Supplemented by reference TRBV28 and TRBJ2-1, the full variable domain reads DVKVTQSSRYLVKRTGEKVFLECVQDMDHENMFWYRQDPGLGLRLIYFSYDVKMKEKGDIPEGYSVSREKKERFSLILESASTNQTSMYLCASSDPGQPPGNEQFFGPGTRLTVL.

The chain links TRBV3-1 (or the pseudogene TRBV3-2) to TRBJ2-7; unclear D gene. This CDR3 has 15 residues. From germline, CDR1 is LGHDT and CDR2 YNNKEL (reference sequence). The V gene lost 1 base and the J gene lost 5 bases, with 15 bases spanning the gap. The DNA of the CDR3 is TGTGCCAGCAGCCAAGCCGGTGTGGGCAGAAACGAGCAGTACTTC. Amino acids: CASSQAGVGRNEQYF.

This chain joins TRBV18 and TRBJ1-5, with 10 nucleotides matching TRBD1. Germline CDR1 and CDR2: KGHSH and LQKENI. With V trimmed by 5 bases and J by 8 bases, 3 bases remained unmatched. The CDR3 consists of 13 residues. The CDR3 coding sequence is TGTGCCAGCTCATCGGACAGGGGGAAGCCCCAGCATTTT. Its translation is CASSSDRGKPQHF.

The chain joins TRBV30 to TRBJ1-1; no clear D gene. The CDR3 covers 17 residues. Germline V CDR1 and CDR2: GTSNPN, SVGIG (reference sequence). Trimming pared 0 bases from V and 1 base from J, leaving 18 bases between. The chain's CDR3 is CAWSVQGLGRSNTEAFF. The CDR3 nucleotides are TGTGCCTGGAGTGTACAAGGCCTGGGCAGGTCGAACACTGAAGCTTTCTTT. Full variable domain (remainder filled in from reference TRBV30 and TRBJ1-1): SQTIHQWPATLVQPVGSPLSLECTVEGTSNPNLYWYRQAAGRGLQLLFYSVGIGQISSEVPQNLSASRPQDRQFILSSKKLLLSDSGFYLCAWSVQGLGRSNTEAFFGQGTRLTVV.

V and J are TRBV6-5 and TRBJ2-7; D gene ambiguous. The CDR3 loop spans 11 amino acids. Trimming removed 10 bases from V and 3 bases from J, with 10 bases in between. Germline assignment: CDR1 MNHEY and CDR2 SVGAGI. The CDR3 coding sequence is TGTGCCACCTCTATGAGCTACGAGCAGTACTTC. Translation: CATSMSYEQYF.

This clone was seen just once. This chain uses TRBV7-2 with TRBJ2-7; 11 bases line up with TRBD1. The CDR3 covers 15 residues. J gave up 2 bases and V 1 base, and 1 base lay outside the gene matches. The germline V gene encodes CDR1 SGHTA and CDR2 FQGNSA. The CDR3 nucleotides read TGTGCCAGCAGCTTAGGGACAGGGGGCCCCTACGAGCAGTACTTC. It yields the protein CASSLGTGGPYEQYF.

The chain has TRBV19 and TRBJ2-2, with 8 bases lining up with TRBD1. CDR3 length equals 16 residues. Looked up from germline, CDR1 is LNHDA and CDR2 is SQIVND (reference sequence). After removal of 6 bases from V and 4 bases from J, the junction contained 10 bases not matched to a gene. The CDR3 region is CASSNPRGHSTGELFF. The CDR3 region has the DNA TGTGCCAGTAGCAATCCCAGGGGGCACAGCACCGGGGAGCTGTTTTTT.

This chain uses TRBV7-2 with TRBJ1-2, with 7 bases lining up with TRBD1. Unmatched junction bases numbered 8, after V lost 1 base and J lost 3 bases. There are 16 residues in the CDR3. Per germline, CDR1 SGHTA and CDR2 FQGNSA. The CDR3 sequence is CASSLGGGRGDYGYTF. For the CDR3, the DNA is TGTGCCAGCAGCTTAGGTGGTGGCAGGGGGGACTATGGCTACACCTTC.

This clone was found once. The chain carries TRBV5-3 and TRBJ1-5; 7 positions agree with TRBD1. TRBV5-3 is labeled an ORF, and its function is uncertain. This CDR3 is 16 amino acids long. V lost 4 bases, J lost 1 base, and 8 bases stayed unmatched. The CDR3 sequence is CARSLRQGRSNQPQHF. DNA for the CDR3: TGTGCCAGAAGCCTGAGACAGGGACGGAGCAATCAGCCCCAGCATTTT.

The rearrangement joins TRBV28 to TRBJ1-4; a weak D match, TRBD1 (5 bases). Germline V CDR1 and CDR2: MDHEN, SYDVKM. V lost 4 bases to trimming and J lost 6 bases, with 15 bases between them. This CDR3 contains 15 residues. For the CDR3, the DNA is TGTGCCAGCAGTTGGGGTGCGGGGGAGGATGAAAAACTGTTTTTT. Its protein product is CASSWGAGEDEKLFF. The full variable domain, with the rest looked up from reference TRBV28 and TRBJ1-4, is DVKVTQSSRYLVKRTGEKVFLECVQDMDHENMFWYRQDPGLGLRLIYFSYDVKMKEKGDIPEGYSVSREKKERFSLILESASTNQTSMYLCASSWGAGEDEKLFFGSGTQLSVL.

The chain couples TRBV9 to TRBJ1-2, with 10 bases identical to TRBD1. This CDR3 has 16 residues. Unmatched junction bases numbered 9, after V lost 4 bases and J lost 3 bases. CDR1 and CDR2 from the germline V gene are SGDLS and YYNGEE. CDR3: CASSHPGTGDDYGYTF. For the CDR3, the DNA is TGTGCCAGCAGCCACCCCGGGACAGGGGATGACTATGGCTACACCTTC.

The rearrangement uses TRBV27 and TRBJ1-4; D might be TRBD1 (6 bases). The CDR3 is 14 residues long. Germline V lookup: CDR1 MNHEY, CDR2 SMNVEV (reference sequence). Trimming cost V 1 base and J 6 bases, with 9 bases left between them. The CDR3 reads CASSLWGGDEKLFF. CDR3 bases: TGTGCCAGCAGTTTATGGGGGGGCGATGAAAAACTGTTTTTT.

This CDR3 reads CATADRTDTQYF. In DNA form, the CDR3 reads TGTGCCACCGCGGACAGAACAGATACGCAGTATTTT. This rearrangement joins TRBV10-3 to TRBJ2-3; tentative D call: TRBD1 (6 bases). Per germline, CDR1 ENHRY and CDR2 SYGVKD. V was clipped by 10 bases and J by 3 bases, with 11 bases between them. The CDR3 sequence is 12 residues long.

The gene calls are TRBV19 and TRBJ1-1; perhaps TRBD1 as D (5 bases). The germline V and J ends were trimmed by 3 bases and 3 bases, with 20 bases remaining between them. The germline CDR1 and CDR2 sequences are LNHDA and SQIVND (reference sequence). CDR3 length: 17 amino acids. Here the CDR3 reads CASSIYSGNEGYTEAFF. The CDR3 DNA follows: TGTGCCAGTAGTATTTACTCAGGGAACGAAGGGTACACTGAAGCTTTCTTT.

This clone was recorded a few times. The J gene is TRBJ1-1, the V gene TRBV6-4, with D tentatively TRBD1 (5 bases). Trimming pared 5 bases from V and 1 base from J, leaving 8 bases between. The CDR3 runs 13 residues. In germline, CDR1 is MRHNA, CDR2 SNTAGT. CDR3 sequence (DNA): TGTGCCAGCAGTCGGGGGTCGAACACTGAAGCTTTCTTT. This gives the protein CASSRGSNTEAFF.

The chain recombines TRBV28 with TRBJ2-7; D gene ambiguous. The germline V and J ends were trimmed by 1 base and 7 bases, with 14 bases remaining between them. The CDR3 is made up of 14 amino acids. Per the germline V gene, CDR1 is MDHEN and CDR2 is SYDVKM. For the CDR3, the DNA is TGTGCCAGCAGTTTATTGCTGGGCCGGAAAGAGCAGTACTTC. This sequence encodes CASSLLLGRKEQYF.

This clone occurred once. This sequence joins TRBV5-6 and TRBJ1-2, with D perhaps matching TRBD1 (5 bases). The CDR3 consists of 16 residues. CDR1 and CDR2 (germline): SGHDT, YYEEEE. Between the trimmed V and J ends, which lost 0 bases and 7 bases, there was a span of 19 bases. The CDR3 loop reads CASSLGFQGGASGYTF. The CDR3 DNA reads as TGTGCCAGCAGCTTGGGCTTCCAAGGAGGGGCGAGTGGCTACACCTTC. Looking up the rest from reference TRBV5-6 and TRBJ1-2 gives the full variable domain: DAGVTQSPTHLIKTRGQQVTLRCSPKSGHDTVSWYQQALGQGPQFIFQYYEEEERQRGNFPDRFSGHQFPNYSSELNVNALLLGDSALYLCASSLGFQGGASGYTFGSGTRLTVV.

The sample holds one count of this clone. For the CDR3, the DNA is TGTGCCAGCAGCCAAGGACAGGGCGATCAGCCCCAGCATTTT. This gives the protein CASSQGQGDQPQHF. The chain joins TRBV4-2 to TRBJ1-5; 7 nucleotides line up with TRBD1. Germline CDR1 and CDR2: LGHNA and YNFKEQ. The CDR3 loop spans 14 amino acids. With 1 base clipped from V and 5 bases from J, the junction kept 2 bases outside the gene matches.

The rearrangement joins TRBV4-1 to TRBJ1-4; unclear D gene. Trimming removed 4 bases from V and 8 bases from J, with 11 bases in between. The CDR3 has 13 amino acids. CDR1 is MGHRA and CDR2 is YSYEKL in the germline V gene. The CDR3 loop reads CASSLSIREKLFF. The CDR3 coding sequence is TGCGCCAGCAGCCTTTCTATTCGCGAAAAACTGTTTTTT.

CDR3 sequence: CASRGGGLYEQYF. The DNA of the CDR3 is TGTGCCAGCAGGGGAGGGGGACTCTACGAGCAGTACTTC. The V gene is TRBV6-5, the J gene TRBJ2-7, with D possibly being TRBD2 (7 bases). Trimming stripped 6 bases from V and 3 bases from J, with 12 bases between. Germline CDR1 and CDR2: MNHEY and SVGAGI. The CDR3 runs 13 residues.